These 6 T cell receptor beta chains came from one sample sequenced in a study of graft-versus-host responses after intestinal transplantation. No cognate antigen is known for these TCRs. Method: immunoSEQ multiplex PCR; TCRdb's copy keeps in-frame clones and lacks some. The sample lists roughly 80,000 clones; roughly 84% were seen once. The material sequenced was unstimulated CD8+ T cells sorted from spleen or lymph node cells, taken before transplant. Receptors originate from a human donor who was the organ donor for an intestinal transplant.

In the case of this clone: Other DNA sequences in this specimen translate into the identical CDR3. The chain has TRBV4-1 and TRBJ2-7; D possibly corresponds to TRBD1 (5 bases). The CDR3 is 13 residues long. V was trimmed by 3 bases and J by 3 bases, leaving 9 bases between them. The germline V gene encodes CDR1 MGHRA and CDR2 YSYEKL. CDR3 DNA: TGCGCCAGCAGCCAGGGGCCCCGCTACGAGCAGTACTTC. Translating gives CASSQGPRYEQYF.

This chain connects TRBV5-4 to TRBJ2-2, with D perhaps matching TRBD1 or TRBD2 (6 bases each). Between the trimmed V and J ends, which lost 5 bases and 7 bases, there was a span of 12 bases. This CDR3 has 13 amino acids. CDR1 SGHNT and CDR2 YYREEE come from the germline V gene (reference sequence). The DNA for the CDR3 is TGTGCCAGCAGGGGGGGCAGGGTCGGGGAGCTGTTTTTT. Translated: CASRGGRVGELFF.

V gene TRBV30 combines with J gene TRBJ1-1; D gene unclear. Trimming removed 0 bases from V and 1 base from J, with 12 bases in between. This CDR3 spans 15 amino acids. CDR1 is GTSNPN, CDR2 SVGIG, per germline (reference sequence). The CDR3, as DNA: TGTGCCTGGAGTGTTCTAGGTCCAGCGAACACTGAAGCTTTCTTT. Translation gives CAWSVLGPANTEAFF.

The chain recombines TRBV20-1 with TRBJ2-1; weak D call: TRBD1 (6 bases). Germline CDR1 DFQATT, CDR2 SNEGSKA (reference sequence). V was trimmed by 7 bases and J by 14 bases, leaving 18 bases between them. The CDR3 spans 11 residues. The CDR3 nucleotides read TGCAGTGTTCCTATGGGGGCCTTCGAGTTCTTC. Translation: CSVPMGAFEFF.

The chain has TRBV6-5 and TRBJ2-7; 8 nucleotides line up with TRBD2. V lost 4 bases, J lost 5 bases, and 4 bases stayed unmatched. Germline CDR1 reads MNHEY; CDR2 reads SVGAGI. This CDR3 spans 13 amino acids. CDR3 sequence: CASSFREGDEQYF. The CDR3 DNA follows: TGTGCCAGCAGTTTCCGGGAGGGCGACGAGCAGTACTTC.

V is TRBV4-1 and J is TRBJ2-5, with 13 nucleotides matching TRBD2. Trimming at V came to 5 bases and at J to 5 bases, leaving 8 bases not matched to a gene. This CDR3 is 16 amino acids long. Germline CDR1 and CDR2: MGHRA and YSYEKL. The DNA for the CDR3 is TGCGCCAGCAGCATCACTAGCGGGGGGGCCATGGAGACCCAGTACTTC. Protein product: CASSITSGGAMETQYF.